A single sample gave rise to the 7 T cell receptor beta chains below, sequenced in a study of blood T cell repertoires in COVID-19. Method: immunoSEQ multiplex PCR; TCRdb's copy keeps in-frame clones and lacks some. The sample has some 50,000 clones; under 80% are singletons. The sample comprised peripheral blood. These receptors all stem from a human donor in a cohort sampled during active COVID-19.

In regard to this clone: Mismatch with germline at one junction end may stem from a read error. The CDR3 protein is CSVDLQGNF. CDR3 DNA: TGCAGCGTTGACCTACAGGGTAATTTT. V and J are TRBV29-1 and TRBJ2-3; D perhaps matches TRBD1 (6 bases). Germline V gives CDR1 SQVTM, CDR2 ANQGSEA. CDR3 length equals 9 residues.

This chain uses TRBV10-1 with TRBJ1-1, with D tentatively TRBD1 (6 bases). Germline V gene lookup returns CDR1 WNHNN and CDR2 SYGVQD (reference sequence). V was cut by 5 bases and J by 3 bases, with 10 bases left in between. This CDR3 has 13 residues. The CDR3, as DNA: TGCGCCAGCAGTTACAGGGTGGACACTGAAGCTTTCTTT. Residues: CASSYRVDTEAFF.

The chain recombines TRBV4-1 with TRBJ2-7; a possible D gene is TRBD1 (6 bases). CDR3 length equals 16 residues. Trimming cost V 0 bases and J 3 bases, with 15 bases left between them. The V gene's germline CDR1 is MGHRA and CDR2 YSYEKL. The CDR3 coding sequence is TGCGCCAGCAGCCAAGATTTCGAGGCCAGGGGCTACGAGCAGTACTTC. Its protein product is CASSQDFEARGYEQYF.

The gene calls are TRBV12-3 or TRBV12-4 and TRBJ1-1; the match to TRBD1 covers 7 bases. Germline trimming cut 3 bases from V and 9 bases from J; bases unmatched to any gene: 4. The CDR3 runs 12 residues. CDR3 amino acids: CASSFGQAQAFF. For the CDR3, the DNA is TGTGCCAGCAGTTTCGGACAGGCTCAAGCTTTCTTT.

The chain carries TRBV9 and TRBJ1-6; 7 bases are a match to TRBD1. Germline-derived CDR1 and CDR2 are SGDLS and YYNGEE. Trimming removed 4 bases from V and 10 bases from J; junction bases left unmatched: 14. CDR3 length: 16 residues. The CDR3 DNA follows: TGTGCCAGCAGCCCCGACAGACAGGGTTTATACTCACCCCTCCACTTT. Its translation is CASSPDRQGLYSPLHF.

The genes are TRBV5-6 and TRBJ2-7; D unresolved. The germline V gene encodes CDR1 SGHDT and CDR2 YYEEEE. This CDR3 contains 15 residues. Trimming removed 1 base from V and 3 bases from J, with 14 bases in between. The CDR3 is CASSLPRHTLYEQYF. Here the CDR3 DNA reads TGTGCCAGCAGCTTGCCCCGACATACACTCTACGAGCAGTACTTC.

The chain is built from TRBV10-3 and TRBJ2-7; 9 bases fit TRBD2. Germline V gene sequence: CDR1 ENHRY, CDR2 SYGVKD. CDR3 length: 15 amino acids. V lost 0 bases, J lost 7 bases, and 7 bases stayed unmatched. CDR3 nucleotide sequence: TGTGCCATCAGTGAGTCGGGGCCCGCGGGAGGGGAGCAGTACTTC. Translation gives CAISESGPAGGEQYF.